This T cell receptor beta chain originates from a study of T cells after yellow fever vaccination. Germline V gene lookup returns CDR1 MNHNS and CDR2 SASEGT. The ends were cut back, 6 bases at V and 6 bases at J, with 15 bases in the middle. CDR3 length equals 14 residues. TCRdb reprocessed the 5' RACE reads via MiXCR and lists one record per CDR3 protein. This sample has roughly 120,000 distinct CDR3 sequences, with 6.5% to 9% found just once. This clonotype was seen a handful of times. Its antigen remains unknown. Study outcomes and limitations: Abundant clonotypes (contaminants from the bulk population) could be present in FACS-sorted repertoires.

The sequences come from CD4+ T cells sorted from PBMCs, collected around 45 days after the first yellow fever vaccination. The V gene is TRBV6-1, the J gene TRBJ1-5; tentatively, D is TRBD1 (6 bases). This TCR was sampled from a young man who received the YFV17D yellow fever vaccine. The CDR3 DNA reads TGTGCCAGCAGACAACAGGGAGGGGGTCAGCCCCAGCATTTT. As protein: CASRQQGGGQPQHF.